The 8 T cell receptor beta chains reported below all come from one sample, sequenced in a study of T cell repertoires in cytomegalovirus infection. One entry per CDR3 protein results from TCRdb running MiXCR on the reads. Here the sample spans approximately 76,000 distinct CDR3 sequences, 3.7% being singletons. Specimen: PBMCs. The source is a human donor in good health (CMV status not recorded). Some clones in this sample may be carry-over from other donors' samples.

This clonotype was seen at least ten times. This chain connects TRBV20-1 to TRBJ2-1; TRBD1 agrees at 10 bases. V dropped 5 bases and J dropped 6; count of bases not matched to a gene: 7. CDR3 size: 14 residues. Germline values: CDR1 DFQATT, CDR2 SNEGSKA (reference sequence). CDR3 residues: CSAYGQGVANEQFF. CDR3 bases: TGCAGTGCTTATGGACAGGGGGTGGCCAATGAGCAGTTCTTC.

This clonotype was picked up many times. CDR3 residues: CASSKQGGHTVNTEAFF. Here the CDR3 DNA reads TGTGCCAGCAGCAAACAGGGAGGGCACACCGTGAACACTGAAGCTTTCTTT. V gene TRBV7-2 combines with J gene TRBJ1-1, with a tentative D call TRBD1 (6 bases). Looked up from germline, CDR1 is SGHTA and CDR2 is FQGNSA. V was cut by 5 bases and J by 0 bases, with 19 bases left in between. CDR3 length equals 17 residues.

This clonotype occurred many times. The J gene is TRBJ2-3, the V gene TRBV20-1; D may be TRBD1 (6 bases). Germline-derived CDR1 and CDR2 are DFQATT and SNEGSKA (reference sequence). The CDR3 consists of 15 residues. Between the trimmed V and J ends, which lost 6 bases and 2 bases, there was a span of 18 bases. CDR3 amino acids: CSAKPLTGYTDTQYF. As DNA, the CDR3 is TGCAGTGCCAAACCATTGACAGGCTACACAGATACGCAGTATTTT.

This clonotype was observed at least ten times. The chain employs TRBV4-3 and TRBJ1-1, with TRBD1 matching over 10 bases. The junction had 13 bases not matched to a gene; V was cut back by 0 bases and J by 3 bases. Germline assignment: CDR1 LGHNA and CDR2 YSLEER. This CDR3 is 19 amino acids long. The CDR3 DNA sequence: TGCGCCAGCAGCCAAGATTATATTGGGACAGGGGTGACTGACACTGAAGCTTTCTTT. It yields the protein CASSQDYIGTGVTDTEAFF.

This clonotype was recorded at least ten times. The chain links TRBV4-1 to TRBJ1-1; 9 bases align to TRBD1. CDR1 is MGHRA and CDR2 is YSYEKL in the germline V gene. V shed 0 bases, J shed 7 bases, and the junction held 3 bases outside the gene matches. The CDR3 contains 14 residues. The DNA of the CDR3 is TGCGCCAGCAGCCAAGATATGGGACAGGGTGAAGCTTTCTTT. Translating it yields CASSQDMGQGEAFF.

Details on this clonotype: A clone one base away is much larger, so this may be a read error. The chain combines TRBV12-3 or TRBV12-4 with TRBJ1-5; D ambiguous. This CDR3 comprises 13 residues. V gave up 10 bases and J gave up 0 bases, with 10 bases separating them. The CDR3 reads CANIGNSNQPQHF. The CDR3 DNA follows: TGTGCCAACATAGGAAATAGCAATCAGCCCCAGCATTTT.

This clonotype was recorded at least ten times. The genes are TRBV25-1 and TRBJ1-4, with 7 bases matching TRBD1. V shed 3 bases and J 8 bases; nucleotides not matched to a gene: 9. This CDR3 contains 15 residues. Looked up from germline, CDR1 is MGHDK and CDR2 is SYGVNS. Here the CDR3 DNA reads TGTGCCAGCAGTGAGACTACAGGGGCTTGGGAAAAACTGTTTTTT. Translating gives CASSETTGAWEKLFF.

This clonotype showed up many times. The chain uses TRBV4-3 and TRBJ1-1; unclear D gene. There are 14 residues in the CDR3. Germline lookup yields CDR1 LGHNA and CDR2 YSLEER. The ends were cut back, 0 bases at V and 1 base at J, with 6 bases in the middle. The CDR3 DNA sequence: TGCGCCAGCAGCCAAGAGTCTTGGAACACTGAAGCTTTCTTT. It specifies CASSQESWNTEAFF.